This is a list of T cell receptor beta chains from one sample in a study of T cells in Graves' hyperthyroidism and ophthalmopathy. Each CDR3 protein gets one entry after TCRdb re-called the multiplex PCR reads with MiXCR. The sample consists of 480,000 or so distinct CDR3 sequences, 40% to 50% of them appearing once. The material sequenced was peripheral blood or thyroid tissue (not recorded which). The source is an adult woman with Graves' disease, either hyperthyroidism or ophthalmopathy (not recorded which). CDR3s include the opening cysteine and the closing phenylalanine or tryptophan. Each record gives: J gene, D gene, V gene, clone size, CDR3 protein, CDR3 DNA. A D gene is named only where the DNA matches it firmly. Clone size appears in some rows only: once, few, many, or a class for an expanded clone.

>TRBJ2-7|.|TRBV20-1|.
CSARDDEQYF
TGCAGTGCCAGGGATGACGAGCAGTACTTC
>TRBJ2-7|.|TRBV7-6|many
CASSPRGFSYEQYF
TGTGCCAGCAGCCCCCGAGGGTTTTCCTACGAGCAGTACTTC
>TRBJ1-1|.|TRBV10-3|.
CAISEAVRNTEAFF
TGTGCCATCAGTGAGGCGGTCAGGAACACTGAAGCTTTCTTT
>TRBJ2-2|.|TRBV4-1|many
CASSRPTNTGELFF
TGCGCCAGCAGCCGGCCAACGAACACCGGGGAGCTGTTTTTT
>TRBJ1-2|.|TRBV29-1|.
CSVGHREANYGYTF
TGCAGCGTTGGTCACAGGGAAGCTAACTATGGCTACACCTTC
>TRBJ1-4|.|TRBV20-1|many
CSARVSGASEKLFF
TGCAGTGCTAGAGTTTCAGGGGCAAGTGAAAAACTGTTTTTT
>TRBJ1-2|TRBD1|TRBV19|.
CASSRRQGVGGYTF
TGTGCCAGTAGTAGAAGACAGGGGGTCGGTGGCTACACCTTC
>TRBJ2-7|.|TRBV29-1|.
CSFTGSHEQYF
TGCAGCTTTACAGGGTCCCACGAGCAGTACTTC
>TRBJ2-5|.|TRBV25-1|few
CASSGTYDVPYF
TGTGCCAGCAGTGGGACTTACGACGTCCCGTACTTC
>TRBJ2-7|TRBD1|TRBV10-3|.
CAISPAPGQGSYEQYF
TGTGCCATCAGCCCAGCCCCGGGACAGGGATCCTACGAGCAGTACTTC
>TRBJ1-6|.|TRBV9|few
CASSVEDGSNSPLHF
TGTGCCAGCAGCGTAGAGGACGGATCAAATTCACCCCTCCACTTT
>TRBJ2-7|.|TRBV5-1|.
CASSLNRYYEQYF
TGCGCCAGCAGCTTGAACAGATACTACGAGCAGTACTTC
>TRBJ2-5|.|TRBV9|.
CASSVAGNIGRETQYF
TGTGCCAGCAGCGTAGCGGGGAATATTGGACGGGAGACCCAGTACTTC
>TRBJ1-4|TRBD1|TRBV7-2|many
CASSADRGGFLFF
TGTGCCAGCAGCGCTGACAGGGGCGGGTTCCTGTTTTTT
>TRBJ2-2|.|TRBV12-3/TRBV12-4|few
CASSLSGQRRRWDTGELFF
TGTGCCAGCAGTTTATCCGGACAGAGACGACGTTGGGACACCGGGGAGCTGTTTTTT
>TRBJ1-1|TRBD1|TRBV7-9|.
CAASSPGTVGTEAFF
TGTGCCGCCAGCAGCCCCGGGACAGTTGGTACTGAAGCTTTCTTT
>TRBJ1-5|TRBD1|TRBV6-2/TRBV6-3|many
CASSRTGDNQPQHF
TGTGCCAGCAGCCGAACAGGGGACAATCAGCCCCAGCATTTT
>TRBJ2-7|.|TRBV7-9|.
CASSPNSGLLYEQYF
TGTGCCAGCTCACCGAACTCGGGACTCCTCTACGAGCAGTACTTC
>TRBJ1-6|.|TRBV10-3|.
CAISEANNVPLHF
TGTGCCATCAGTGAGGCCAACAACGTACCCCTCCACTTT
>TRBJ2-5|TRBD1|TRBV7-2|.
CASSRQGASETQYF
TGTGCCAGCAGCCGACAGGGGGCCAGTGAGACCCAGTACTTC
>TRBJ1-2|TRBD1|TRBV7-6|many
CASPPRGQEYNGYTF
TGTGCCAGCCCCCCAAGGGGACAGGAATATAATGGCTACACCTTC
>TRBJ1-2|TRBD1|TRBV4-3|.
CASSQRIPGQLGYTF
TGCGCCAGCAGCCAACGAATACCGGGACAGCTGGGCTACACCTTC
>TRBJ1-1|TRBD1|TRBV10-3|.
CASTHPQQGDTEAFF
TGTGCCAGCACCCACCCCCAACAGGGGGACACTGAAGCTTTCTTT
>TRBJ2-7|TRBD1|TRBV7-9|.
CASSPGQGPYEQYF
TGTGCCAGCAGTCCCGGACAGGGGCCTTACGAGCAGTACTTC
>TRBJ1-3|.|TRBV4-2|many
CASSQERSDSGNTIYF
TGTGCCAGCAGCCAAGAGAGGAGCGACTCTGGAAACACCATATATTTT
>TRBJ1-4|.|TRBV30|.
CAWSRQGNEKLFF
TGTGCCTGGAGTCGACAAGGAAATGAAAAACTGTTTTTT
>TRBJ1-1|.|TRBV20-1|.
CSAWGGNTEAFF
TGCAGTGCTTGGGGGGGGAACACTGAAGCTTTCTTT
>TRBJ2-2|.|TRBV19|.
CASSMQGTGELFF
TGTGCCAGTAGTATGCAGGGCACCGGGGAGCTGTTTTTT
>TRBJ2-7|TRBD2|TRBV19|few
CASSISGRAYEQYF
TGTGCCAGTAGTATTTCCGGGAGGGCGTACGAGCAGTACTTC
>TRBJ2-6|.|TRBV5-1|.
CASREGAGANVLTF
TGCGCCAGCAGAGAGGGGGCTGGGGCCAACGTCCTGACTTTC
>TRBJ1-6|.|TRBV7-2|.
CASSSGTNRNSPLHF
TGTGCCAGCAGCAGCGGGACAAACCGGAATTCACCCCTCCACTTT
>TRBJ1-5|.|TRBV9|few
CASSSTSMSQPQHF
TGTGCTAGCAGCTCGACAAGTATGAGTCAGCCCCAGCATTTT
>TRBJ2-2|.|TRBV15|few
CATSRDPPAGRIGELFF
TGTGCCACCAGCAGAGACCCCCCCGCGGGGCGTATCGGGGAGCTGTTTTTT
>TRBJ1-1|TRBD1|TRBV7-9|.
CASSHRDRNYSEAFF
TGTGCCAGCAGCCACCGGGACAGGAACTACTCTGAAGCTTTCTTT
>TRBJ1-5|.|TRBV25-1|.
CASSGGHSSNQPQHF
TGTGCCAGCAGTGGGGGACATTCTAGCAATCAGCCCCAGCATTTT
>TRBJ1-1|TRBD1|TRBV15|many
CATSRYRGNTEAFF
TGTGCCACCAGCAGGTACAGGGGGAACACTGAAGCTTTCTTT